This T cell receptor beta chain appears in the sequencing data of a study of molecular identifiers for immune sequencing clone quantification. The V and J ends lost 1 base and 3 bases respectively, with 13 bases between them. CDR1 SEHNR and CDR2 FQNEAQ come from the germline V gene (reference sequence). The CDR3 sequence is 15 residues long. TCRdb used MiXCR to reprocess the PCR reads, holding one entry per CDR3 protein. Among approximately 320,000 distinct CDR3 sequences, under 25% were seen once, and the ten largest hold 0.74%. This clonotype was recorded a few times. The chain couples TRBV7-9 to TRBJ2-7, with D unclear. Sequencing used naive CD8+ T cells from blood, with Jurkat cell RNA spiked in. Sample subset: FACS-sorted CD8+CD4-CCR7+CD45RA+ naive T cells. This clonotype was sampled from a human donor in good health. Some libraries in this study had Jurkat cell RNA spiked in. The DNA for the CDR3 is TGTGCCAGCAGCTTAGGTCAGAATCCGCTCTACGAGCAGTACTTC. It translates to CASSLGQNPLYEQYF.